The 5 T cell receptor beta chains given below trace back to one sample, sequenced in a study of cytomegalovirus exposure and HLA in healthy donors. It was with 60 Vbeta and 13 Jbeta primers that the PCR ran. Here immunoSEQ multiplex PCR was the method, and the copy in TCRdb shows in-frame clones only, minus some. The sample shows 100,000 to 150,000 clones, roughly 80% of them seen only once. Sequencing used PBMCs. These TCRs come from a man aged 25 to 45 in good health and CMV-seronegative.

The rearrangement uses TRBV2 and TRBJ2-2, with unresolved D. The germline gives CDR1 SNHLY, CDR2 FYNNEI. This CDR3 spans 15 amino acids. V lost 3 bases and J lost 1, with 9 bases in between. The CDR3 sequence is CASSESSMNTGELFF. CDR3 coding DNA: TGTGCCAGCAGTGAGTCCAGTATGAACACCGGGGAGCTGTTTTTT.

This chain connects TRBV11-2 to TRBJ2-5; D remains unclear. The DNA end is a closer match to TRBJ2-7, so the J assignment may be wrong. The V gene's germline CDR1 is SGHAT and CDR2 FQNNGV. This CDR3 contains 14 residues. CDR3 residues: CASSLGYFSYEQYF. The DNA for the CDR3 is TGTGCCAGCAGCTTAGGGTACTTTTCCTACGAGCAGTACTTC.

In its sample, this clone was seen a few times. V is TRBV2 and J is TRBJ1-3, with D unresolved. Germline values: CDR1 SNHLY, CDR2 FYNNEI. V was trimmed by 3 bases and J by 2 bases, leaving 14 bases between them. This CDR3 region has 16 residues. The CDR3 reads CASSERRIAAGNTIYF. The CDR3 DNA reads as TGTGCCAGCAGTGAGCGCAGGATTGCTGCTGGAAACACCATATATTTT. The variable domain in full, with the rest retrieved from reference TRBV2 and TRBJ1-3, is EPEVTQTPSHQVTQMGQEVILRCVPISNHLYFYWYRQILGQKVEFLVSFYNNEISEKSEIFDDQFSVERPDGSNFTLKIRSTKLEDSAMYFCASSERRIAAGNTIYFGEGSWLTVV.

The CDR3 protein is CASSSPGTGGEQYF. CDR3 bases: TGCGCCAGCAGCTCCCCAGGGACAGGGGGCGAGCAGTACTTC. The V and J genes are TRBV5-1 and TRBJ2-7, with TRBD1 identical over 11 bases. CDR1 and CDR2 from the germline V gene are SGHRS and YFSETQ. CDR3 length: 14 amino acids. V lost 3 bases to trimming and J lost 6 bases; unmatched junction nucleotides: 5. Full variable domain (missing parts from reference TRBV5-1 and TRBJ2-7): KAGVTQTPRYLIKTRGQQVTLSCSPISGHRSVSWYQQTPGQGLQFLFEYFSETQRNKGNFPGRFSGRQFSNSRSEMNVSTLELGDSALYLCASSSPGTGGEQYFGPGTRLTVT.

The chain joins TRBV28 to TRBJ2-3; 11 nucleotides match TRBD1. Trimming at V came to 7 bases and at J to 4 bases, leaving 10 bases not matched to a gene. CDR3 length: 16 amino acids. Germline CDR1 is MDHEN and CDR2 is SYDVKM. In DNA, the CDR3 is TGTGCCAGCACCTCACAGGAGGGACAGGGGGCAGATACGCAGTATTTT. Its translation: CASTSQEGQGADTQYF.